The present TCR beta chain was sequenced within a study of PD-L1 blockade in urothelial cancer. Study overall: Blood analysis occurred 3 weeks (second dose) and 6 weeks after treatment start. Median T cell yield per blood sample was about 150,000 cells. Study observations and caveats: Lower pretreatment blood TCR clonality, under the median, predicted better survival, researchers reported.

Profiling relied on immunoSEQ multiplex PCR, and the TCRdb table lists in-frame clones only, not all of them. The sample contains 65,000 to 85,000 clones, less than 95% of which appear only once. A remark on this clone: Its antigen remains unknown.

This CDR3 spans 18 amino acids. Germline V lookup: CDR1 MDHEN, CDR2 SYDVKM. Trimming pared 1 base from V and 4 bases from J, leaving 22 bases between. This sample's time point: peripheral blood 6 weeks after treatment start. Patients had locally advanced or metastatic urothelial carcinoma. The chain uses TRBV28 and TRBJ1-2; maybe TRBD1 (5 bases). The sequenced sample was PBMCs, obtained around atezolizumab (anti-PD-L1) treatment. The TCR originated in an elderly woman with urothelial cancer. The chain's CDR3 is CASSLSHPYKGPSYGYTF. CDR3 nucleotides: TGTGCCAGCAGTTTATCCCACCCGTACAAGGGGCCATCCTATGGCTACACCTTC.